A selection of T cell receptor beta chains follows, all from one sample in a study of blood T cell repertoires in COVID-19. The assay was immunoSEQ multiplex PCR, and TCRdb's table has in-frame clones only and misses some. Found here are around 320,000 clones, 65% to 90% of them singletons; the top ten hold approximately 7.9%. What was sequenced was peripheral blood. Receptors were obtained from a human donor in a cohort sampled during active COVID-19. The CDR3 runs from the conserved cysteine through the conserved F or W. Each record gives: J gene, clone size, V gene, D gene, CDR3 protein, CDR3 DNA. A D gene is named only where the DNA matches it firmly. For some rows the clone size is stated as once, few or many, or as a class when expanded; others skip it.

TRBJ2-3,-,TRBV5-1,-,CASSYSGISTDTQYF,TGCGCCAGCAGCTATAGCGGAATCAGCACAGATACGCAGTATTTT
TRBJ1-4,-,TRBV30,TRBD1,CAWSGGGREKLFF,TGTGCCTGGAGTGGAGGGGGCCGGGAAAAACTGTTTTTT
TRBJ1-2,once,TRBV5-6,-,CASSLEYGKAYGYTF,TGTGCCAGCAGCTTGGAATACGGGAAGGCCTATGGCTACACCTTC
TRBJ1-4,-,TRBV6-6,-,CASSKQVRSEKLFF,TGTGCCAGCAGTAAACAGGTTAGGAGTGAAAAACTGTTTTTT
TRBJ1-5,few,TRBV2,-,CASSEIGQYNQPQHF,TGTGCCAGCAGTGAAATAGGACAGTACAATCAGCCCCAGCATTTT
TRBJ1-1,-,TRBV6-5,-,CASIRTGRTEAFF,TGTGCCAGCATTCGCACAGGGCGGACTGAAGCTTTCTTT
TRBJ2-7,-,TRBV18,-,CASSTMRPATDYEQYF,TGTGCCAGCTCAACGATGCGGCCGGCAACTGACTACGAGCAGTACTTC
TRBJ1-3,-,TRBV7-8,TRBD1,CASSSQGGVGNTIYF,TGTGCCAGCAGCTCTCAGGGGGGAGTTGGAAACACCATATATTTT
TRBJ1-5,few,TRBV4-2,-,CASSQGRVNQPQHF,TGTGCCAGCAGCCAAGGTCGGGTGAATCAGCCCCAGCATTTT
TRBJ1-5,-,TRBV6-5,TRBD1,CASRGFFQGALPQHF,TGTGCCAGCAGGGGGTTTTTTCAGGGGGCCTTGCCCCAGCATTTT
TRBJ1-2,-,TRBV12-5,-,CASGLDRGANYGYTF,TGTGCTAGTGGTTTGGATCGGGGAGCTAACTATGGCTACACCTTC
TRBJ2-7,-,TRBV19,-,CASSPQPGTLREEQYF,TGTGCCAGTAGTCCGCAACCGGGGACTCTCCGGGAAGAGCAGTACTTC
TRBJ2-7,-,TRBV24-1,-,CATSAGSSYEQYF,TGTGCCACCAGCGCAGGTAGCTCCTACGAGCAGTACTTC
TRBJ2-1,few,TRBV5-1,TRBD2,CASSLVAGKNNEQFF,TGCGCCAGCAGCTTGGTAGCGGGGAAAAACAATGAGCAGTTCTTC
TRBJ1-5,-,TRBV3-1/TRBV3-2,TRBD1,CASSRGQGQPQHF,TGTGCCAGCAGCCGGGGACAGGGGCAGCCCCAGCATTTT